The 16 T cell receptor beta chains in this list originate from one sample, sequenced in a study of primary melanoma T cells and metastatic recurrence. Using immunoSEQ multiplex PCR, the repertoire was profiled, and TCRdb retains in-frame clones only, with some absent. The sample has hundreds of clones; about 80% are singletons. The sample consisted of melanoma tumor tissue. Receptor source: a human donor with melanoma.

This chain's CDR3 is CASRRTSTYGYTF. CDR3 DNA: TGTGCCAGTAGAAGGACAAGCACTTATGGCTACACCTTC. The chain couples TRBV19 to TRBJ1-2, with a weak D call TRBD1 (5 bases). This CDR3 spans 13 amino acids. Germline V gene lookup returns CDR1 LNHDA and CDR2 SQIVND (reference sequence). With 6 bases removed from V and 5 bases from J, the gap between germline ends came to 13 bases. The entire variable domain, with the rest obtained from reference TRBV19 and TRBJ1-2, is as follows: DGGITQSPKYLFRKEGQNVTLSCEQNLNHDAMYWYRQDPGQGLRLIYYSQIVNDFQKGDIAEGYSVSREKKESFPLTVTSAQKNPTAFYLCASRRTSTYGYTFGSGTRLTVV.

The V and J genes are TRBV18 and TRBJ2-3, with TRBD1 matching 7 bases. Germline V CDR1 and CDR2: KGHSH, LQKENI. This CDR3 comprises 15 residues. V was clipped by 6 bases and J by 3 bases; unmatched bases: 9. This CDR3 is CASSSGQAKTDTQYF. As DNA, the CDR3 is TGTGCCAGCTCTTCCGGACAGGCGAAAACAGATACGCAGTATTTT.

The chain joins TRBV11-3 to TRBJ2-1; TRBD2 matches 9 bases. Per the germline V gene, CDR1 is SGHNT and CDR2 is YENEEA. The CDR3 sequence is 15 residues long. The ends lost 3 bases at V and 5 bases at J; junction bases unmatched: 5. CDR3 loop: CASSFGSGGHNEQFF. DNA for the CDR3: TGTGCCAGCAGCTTCGGTAGCGGGGGTCACAATGAGCAGTTCTTC.

This rearrangement joins TRBV6-8 to TRBJ1-5; a weak D match, TRBD1 (6 bases). The length of the CDR3 is 12 residues. Trimming left V 6 bases short and J 5 bases short, with 8 bases between. The germline V gene encodes CDR1 MNHGY and CDR2 SAAAGT. CDR3 nucleotides: TGTGCCAGCAGACAGGGAGATCAGCCCCAGCATTTT. The encoded protein is CASRQGDQPQHF.

This chain connects TRBV19 to TRBJ1-5, with 8 bases fitting TRBD1. CDR1 is LNHDA, CDR2 SQIVND, per germline (reference sequence). Trimming at V came to 4 bases and at J to 5 bases, leaving 10 bases not matched to a gene. The CDR3 runs 16 residues. Written as DNA, the CDR3 is TGTGCCAGTAGTACGTCGACAGGGGTAAAGCATCAGCCCCAGCATTTT. The encoded protein is CASSTSTGVKHQPQHF.

J is TRBJ2-7 and V is TRBV19, with D unclear. With 2 bases removed from V and 5 bases from J, the gap between germline ends came to 7 bases. The length of the CDR3 is 12 residues. The V gene's germline CDR1 is LNHDA and CDR2 SQIVND (reference sequence). In DNA form, the CDR3 reads TGTGCCAGTAGTATATGGGGTGACGAGCAGTACTTC. Residues: CASSIWGDEQYF.

The count of this clone is one. The rearrangement joins TRBV18 to TRBJ1-3; TRBD1 agrees at 11 bases. CDR1 and CDR2 from the germline V gene are KGHSH and LQKENI. The junction had 3 bases not matched to a gene; V was cut back by 5 bases and J by 0 bases. This CDR3 is 16 amino acids long. CDR3 in amino acids: CASSAGTGGSGNTIYF. The CDR3 nucleotides are TGTGCCAGCTCAGCCGGGACAGGGGGCTCTGGAAACACCATATATTTT.

This chain joins TRBV5-1 and TRBJ1-5, with TRBD1 as a possible D gene (5 bases). CDR1 is SGHRS and CDR2 is YFSETQ in the germline V gene. V lost 0 bases and J lost 9, with 13 bases in between. The CDR3 contains 14 residues. The CDR3 loop reads CASSLDGQGMPQHF. The CDR3 nucleotides are TGCGCCAGCAGCTTGGACGGGCAGGGCATGCCCCAGCATTTT.

The V and J genes are TRBV5-1 and TRBJ1-2, with TRBD1 matching 8 bases. The CDR3 contains 14 residues. With 3 bases clipped from V and 7 bases from J, the junction kept 8 bases outside the gene matches. Per germline, CDR1 SGHRS and CDR2 YFSETQ. The DNA of the CDR3 is TGCGCCAGCAGCTGGATGGACAGGGAAGGTGGCTACACCTTC. Protein product: CASSWMDREGGYTF.

This clone was counted once. V usage is TRBV11-3 and J usage is TRBJ2-5, with TRBD2 matching 10 bases. CDR3 size: 16 residues. J lost 6 bases, V lost 1 base, and 8 bases had no gene match. Germline CDR1 is SGHNT and CDR2 is YENEEA. The CDR3 DNA reads as TGTGCCAGCAGCTTAGGGTCGGCTAGCGGGGGAAAGACCCAGTACTTC. It encodes CASSLGSASGGKTQYF.

The CDR3 DNA sequence: TGTGCCAGCAGACTGGACACCTACTCCTACGAGCAGTACTTC. Translated, it gives CASRLDTYSYEQYF. The chain couples TRBV6-8 to TRBJ2-7, with D tentatively TRBD1 (5 bases). The CDR3 runs to 14 residues. Germline assignment: CDR1 MNHGY and CDR2 SAAAGT. Trimming took 6 bases from V and 0 from J, leaving 12 bases between them.

The rearrangement links TRBV19 to TRBJ1-1; perhaps TRBD1 as D (5 bases). CDR1 is LNHDA and CDR2 is SQIVND in the germline V gene (reference sequence). V lost 5 bases to trimming and J lost 5 bases, with 9 bases between them. The CDR3 is 12 amino acids. The CDR3, as DNA: TGTGCCAGTAGTTTAGGGGTAACTGAAGCTTTCTTT. Residues: CASSLGVTEAFF.

A note on this clone: Germline and junction disagree at one end, which may indicate a read error. The gene calls are TRBV5-1 and TRBJ1-1; 12 nucleotides line up with TRBD1. From germline, CDR1 is SGHRS and CDR2 YFSETQ. The CDR3 length is 19 residues. The CDR3 region has the DNA TGCACCAGCAGCCCCAAAGGGACAGGGGGCGCTTCGGGGAACACTGAAGCTTTCTTT. Residues: CTSSPKGTGGASGNTEAFF. The variable domain in full, completed from reference TRBV5-1 and TRBJ1-1, reads KAGVTQTPRYLIKTRGQQVTLSCSPISGHRSVSWYQQTPGQGLQFLFEYFSETQRNKGNFPGRFSGRQFSNSRSEMNVSTLELGDSALYLCTSSPKGTGGASGNTEAFFGQGTRLTVV.

This clone occurred a few times. The rearrangement uses TRBV6-8 and TRBJ2-1, with a tentative D call TRBD1 (6 bases). Germline V gene lookup returns CDR1 MNHGY and CDR2 SAAAGT. V dropped 4 bases and J dropped 5 bases, with 12 bases sitting between them. This CDR3 region has 14 residues. CDR3 sequence: CASSSPGANNEQFF. CDR3 in DNA: TGTGCCAGCAGTTCTCCAGGGGCCAACAATGAGCAGTTCTTC.

Points on this clone: At one of its ends the junction is not consistent with the germline gene, which may arise from a read error. This chain connects TRBV6-4 to TRBJ2-7; 10 positions match TRBD1. The germline V gene has CDR1 MRHNA and CDR2 SNTAGT. The CDR3 is made up of 15 amino acids. CDR3 nucleotide sequence: TGTGCCATCAGTGACCCGGGACAGGGGTATCGAGAGCAGTACTTC. Translated, it gives CAISDPGQGYREQYF.

Only a few counts were recorded for this clone. The rearrangement joins TRBV14 to TRBJ1-2; D is ambiguous. V lost 1 base to trimming and J lost 5 bases, with 8 bases between them. CDR1 SGHDN and CDR2 FVKESK come from the germline V gene. The CDR3 consists of 13 residues. CDR3 protein: CASSQARIYGYTF. CDR3 bases: TGTGCCAGCAGCCAAGCCAGGATATATGGCTACACCTTC.